The text below deals with one T cell receptor (beta chain). Its cognate antigen has yet to be identified. Base-call qualities are not available, and no considerably larger clone is one nucleotide away. This entry comes from a study of blood T cell repertoires in COVID-19 (dated by TCRdb to the early 2020s). Background for the entire study: Samples from collaborators originated in the United States, Italy and Spain and spanned both the acute and convalescent phases of COVID-19. The prospective study material was composed of cDNA or gDNA derived from T cells, B-cell-depleted T cells, or PBMCs. The dataset comprised deeply sampled blood TCRbeta repertoires from subjects exposed to, actively infected with, or recovered from COVID-19. The repertoires were released in a freely available public database intended as a resource for research on the immune response to SARS-CoV-2. The samples were drawn from two sources: the first 160 participants of the ongoing ImmuneRACE study, and over 1,000 subjects contributed by 6 global collaborators. Sample metadata almost always included a de-identified subject ID, COVID-19 status, age in years and sex. Where available, HLA class I and class II types were taken from metadata supplied by the sample provider and were not determined by assay-based typing.

The collaborating institutions used their own protocols to collect whole blood in K2EDTA tubes. For TCRbeta analysis, collaborator samples were shipped as frozen whole blood, as isolated PBMCs, or as DNA extracted from either sample type. Study-level results and caveats: How much clinical and demographic metadata was included differed by source and by participant, and the metadata was provided uncurated.

Trimming takes 6 bases from V and 11 bases from J, and the germline ends sit 16 bases apart. Including cysteine and phenylalanine, the CDR3 has 12 amino acids. Solely the CDR3 DNA is kept, with 36 bases framed from the first base. The germline V gene encodes CDR1 SNHLY and CDR2 FYNNEI. TCRbeta CDR3 regions were amplified from genomic DNA using the immunoSEQ Assay, a bias-controlled multiplex PCR. Per the authors' processing: Nucleated cell counts per sample were estimated from amplification of reference gene primers within the assay. To quantify the absolute abundance of each unique TCRbeta CDR3 rearrangement, sequence reads were collapsed and filtered. Productive Simpson clonality was computed per sample as the square root of Simpson's diversity index over productive rearrangements. As stored in TCRdb, this immuneACCESS dataset retains in-frame rearrangements with V and J assigned. A fraction of the clones does not appear; measured against another copy, unresolved V genes explain less than half of the discrepancy, and the remainder lacks a known reason. V, J and clone size are those of that table, while D and trimming were read from the DNA. Counted in this sample were some 120,000 clones; around 87% of them appeared once. The ten largest clones represent more than 3.5% of the sample.

The TCR originated in a woman aged 60 to 75 with acute or convalescent COVID-19. Material: peripheral blood. The chain was built from TRBV2 and TRBJ1-1; matching of 5 bases hints at TRBD1 as the D gene. The nucleotide sequence is given as TGTGCCAGCAGGCTGATGGACAAGAGGGCTTTCTTT. It specifies CASRLMDKRAFF.